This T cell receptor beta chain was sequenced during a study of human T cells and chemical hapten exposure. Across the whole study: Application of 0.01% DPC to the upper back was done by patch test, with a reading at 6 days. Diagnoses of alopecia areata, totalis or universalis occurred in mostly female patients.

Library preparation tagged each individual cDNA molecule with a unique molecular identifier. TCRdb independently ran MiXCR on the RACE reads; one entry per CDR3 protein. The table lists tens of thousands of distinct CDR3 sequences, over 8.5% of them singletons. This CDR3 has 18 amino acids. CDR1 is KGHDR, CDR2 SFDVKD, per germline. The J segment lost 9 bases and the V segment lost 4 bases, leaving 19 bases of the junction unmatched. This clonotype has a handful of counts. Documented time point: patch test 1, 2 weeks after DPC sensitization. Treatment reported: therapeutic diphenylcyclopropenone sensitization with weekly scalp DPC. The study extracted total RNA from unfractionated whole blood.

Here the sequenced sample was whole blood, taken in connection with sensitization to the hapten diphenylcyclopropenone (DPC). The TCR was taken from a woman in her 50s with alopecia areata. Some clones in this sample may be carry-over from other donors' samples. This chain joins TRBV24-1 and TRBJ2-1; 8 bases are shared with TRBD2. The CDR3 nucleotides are TGTGCCACCAGTGACCCGACTAAGAGCGGGAGCCGCGGGGGTGAGCAGTTCTTC. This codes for CATSDPTKSGSRGGEQFF.